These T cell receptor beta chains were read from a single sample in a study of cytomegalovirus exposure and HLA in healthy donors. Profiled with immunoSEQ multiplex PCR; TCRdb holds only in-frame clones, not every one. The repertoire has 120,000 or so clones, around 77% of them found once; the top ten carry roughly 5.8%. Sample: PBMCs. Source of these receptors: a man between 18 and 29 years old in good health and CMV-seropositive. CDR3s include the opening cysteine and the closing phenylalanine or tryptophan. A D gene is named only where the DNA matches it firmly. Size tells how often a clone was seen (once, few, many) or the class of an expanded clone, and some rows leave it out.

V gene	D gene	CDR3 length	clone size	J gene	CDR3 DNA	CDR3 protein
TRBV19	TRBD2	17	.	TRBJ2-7	TGTGCCAGTAGTATAGGCTCTAGCGGTTATGGATCCTACGAGCAGTACTTC	CASSIGSSGYGSYEQYF
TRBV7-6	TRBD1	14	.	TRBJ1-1	TGTGCCAGCAGCGCCGGGACAGGGAACACTGAAGCTTTCTTT	CASSAGTGNTEAFF
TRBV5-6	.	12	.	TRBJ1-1	TGTGCCAGCAGCAAGGACAGCTTTGAAGCTTTCTTT	CASSKDSFEAFF
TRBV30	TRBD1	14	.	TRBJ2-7	TGTGCCTGGAGTTTATGGGACAGAGCCTACGAGCAGTACTTC	CAWSLWDRAYEQYF
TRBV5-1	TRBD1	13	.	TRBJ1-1	TGCGCCAGCAGCGGGGGGACAGGGACTGAAGCTTTCTTT	CASSGGTGTEAFF
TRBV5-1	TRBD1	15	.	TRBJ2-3	TGCGCCAGCAGTTCGAGGGACAGCCGCACAGATACGCAGTATTTT	CASSSRDSRTDTQYF
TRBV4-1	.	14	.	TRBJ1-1	TGCGCCAGCAGCCAGATGGGCCTGAACACTGAAGCTTTCTTT	CASSQMGLNTEAFF
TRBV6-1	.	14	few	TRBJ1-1	TGTGCCAGCAGTCTCTCCGGAGGCTTAGATGAAGCTTTCTTT	CASSLSGGLDEAFF
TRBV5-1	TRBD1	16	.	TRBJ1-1	TGCGCCAGCAGCATACCTACCGGGACAGGGGACCCTGAAGCTTTCTTT	CASSIPTGTGDPEAFF
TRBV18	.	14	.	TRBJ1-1	TGTGCCAGCTCACCACCAAATAGGAACACTGAAGCTTTCTTT	CASSPPNRNTEAFF
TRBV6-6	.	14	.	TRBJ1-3	TGTGCCAGTGGGGGGAGGGTCTCTGGAAACACCATATATTTT	CASGGRVSGNTIYF
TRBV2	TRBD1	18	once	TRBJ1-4	TGTGCCAGCCGTTCGGGACAGGGGCATCTAGCAACTAATGAAAAACTGTTTTTT	CASRSGQGHLATNEKLFF
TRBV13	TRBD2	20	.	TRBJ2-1	TGTGCCAGCAGCTTACCTTACGGGACTAGCGGGGGGAGCTCCTACAATGAGCAGTTCTTC	CASSLPYGTSGGSSYNEQFF
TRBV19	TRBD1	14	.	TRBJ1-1	TGTGCCAGTAGTATTTACAGGGGGAACACTGAAGCTTTCTTT	CASSIYRGNTEAFF
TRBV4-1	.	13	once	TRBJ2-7	TGCGCCAGCAGCCAAGTAGGGGCATACGAGCAGTACTTC	CASSQVGAYEQYF
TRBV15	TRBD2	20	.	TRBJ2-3	TGTGCCACCAGCGGACGACTAGCGGGGACGCCTTCCTCCTTCACAGATACGCAGTATTTT	CATSGRLAGTPSSFTDTQYF
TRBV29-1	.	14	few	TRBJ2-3	TGCAGCGTTGAAGGTTTGGCAGGGTCAGATACGCAGTATTTT	CSVEGLAGSDTQYF
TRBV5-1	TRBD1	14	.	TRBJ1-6	TGCGCCAGCAGCCGTTTGACAGGGGAGTCACCCCTCCACTTT	CASSRLTGESPLHF
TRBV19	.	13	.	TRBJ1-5	TGTGCCAGTAGTCGACAGAGCAATCAGCCCCAGCATTTT	CASSRQSNQPQHF
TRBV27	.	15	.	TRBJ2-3	TGTGCCAGCAGTCGTACTCCAATTCGAGGAGATACGCAGTATTTT	CASSRTPIRGDTQYF
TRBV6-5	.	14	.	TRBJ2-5	TGTGCCAGCAGTTACGGGGGGGCCGGGGAGACCCAGTACTTC	CASSYGGAGETQYF
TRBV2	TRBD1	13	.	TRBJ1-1	TGTGCCAGCAGTGGCTCTCGGGACAGTGAAGCTTTCTTT	CASSGSRDSEAFF
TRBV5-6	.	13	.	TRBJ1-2	TGTGCCAGCAGCTCCACAGGGCCCTATGGCTACACCTTC	CASSSTGPYGYTF
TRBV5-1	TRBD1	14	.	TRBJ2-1	TGCGCCAGCAGCTTGTGGACAGGGGGCAATGAGCAGTTCTTC	CASSLWTGGNEQFF
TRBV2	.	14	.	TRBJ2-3	TGTGCCAGCAGTGGATTCGGAGGGACAGATACGCAGTATTTT	CASSGFGGTDTQYF
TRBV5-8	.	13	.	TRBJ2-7	TGTGCCAGCAGCTTGGAAGGGGTTGGGGAGCAGTACTTC	CASSLEGVGEQYF
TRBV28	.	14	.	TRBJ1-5	TGTGCCAGCAGTTTAACAGGTCCCCGGCAGCCCCAGCATTTT	CASSLTGPRQPQHF
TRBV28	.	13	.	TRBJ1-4	TGTGCCAGCAGAGTCCCGGGGATGGAAAAACTGTTTTTT	CASRVPGMEKLFF
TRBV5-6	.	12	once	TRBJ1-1	TGTGCCAGCAGTAGACAGTCCTCTGAAGCTTTCTTT	CASSRQSSEAFF
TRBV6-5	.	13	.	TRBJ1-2	TGTGCCAGCAGCCTAACAGGGAGCGGTGGCTACACCTTC	CASSLTGSGGYTF
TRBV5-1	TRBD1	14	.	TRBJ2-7	TGCGCCAGCAGCCGTCGGGACAGCTCCTACGAGCAGTACTTC	CASSRRDSSYEQYF
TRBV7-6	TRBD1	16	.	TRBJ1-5	TGTGCCAGCAGCTCCCTAGACAGGGGAGCTTTTCAGCCCCGGCATTTT	CASSSLDRGAFQPRHF
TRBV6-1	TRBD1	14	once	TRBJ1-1	TGTGCCAGCAGTATATCCGGGACAGACACTGAAGCTTTCTTT	CASSISGTDTEAFF
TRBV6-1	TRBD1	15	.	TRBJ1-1	TGTGCCAGCAGTGAGGACAGGGTTGGAGGCACTGAAGCTTTCTTT	CASSEDRVGGTEAFF
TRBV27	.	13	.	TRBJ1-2	TGTGCCAGCAGTCCGACAGATAACTATGGCTACACCTTC	CASSPTDNYGYTF
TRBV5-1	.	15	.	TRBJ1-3	TGCGCCAGCAGCCCTGAGACAAGCTCTGGAAACACCATATATTTT	CASSPETSSGNTIYF
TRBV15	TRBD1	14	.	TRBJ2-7	TGTGCCACCAGCCTAAGGACAGGGGGGTACGAGCAGTACTTC	CATSLRTGGYEQYF
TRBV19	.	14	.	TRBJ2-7	TGTGCCAGTAGTCCGCGTATAGCGGCGTACGAGCAGTACTTC	CASSPRIAAYEQYF
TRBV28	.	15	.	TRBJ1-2	TGTGCCAGCAGTTTATGGCAGGGCGAAAACTATGGCTACACCTTC	CASSLWQGENYGYTF
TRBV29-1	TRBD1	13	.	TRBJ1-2	TGCAGCGTGAAAGGGACAGGGGGATATGGCTACACCTTC	CSVKGTGGYGYTF
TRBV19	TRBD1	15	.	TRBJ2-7	TGTGCCAGTAGTTCCTTCGGGACAGTCGACTACGAGCAGTACTTC	CASSSFGTVDYEQYF
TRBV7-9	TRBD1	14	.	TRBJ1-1	TGTGCCAGCAGTTTAAAGGACAGGCTCACTGAAGCTTTCTTT	CASSLKDRLTEAFF
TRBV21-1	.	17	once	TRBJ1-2	TGTGCCAGCAGCAAAAGGGGTACAGGGGGTTCTAACTATGGCTACACCTTC	CASSKRGTGGSNYGYTF
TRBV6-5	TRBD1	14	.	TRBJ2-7	TGTGCCAGCACAGAGGGGGACAGGTCCTACGAGCAGTACTTC	CASTEGDRSYEQYF
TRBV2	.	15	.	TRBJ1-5	TGTGCCAGCAGTGTCCCGACAGTTGGCAATCAGCCCCAGCATTTT	CASSVPTVGNQPQHF
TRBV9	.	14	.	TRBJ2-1	TGTGCCAGCAGCGGCCCTAGCGTGCACAATGAGCAGTTCTTC	CASSGPSVHNEQFF
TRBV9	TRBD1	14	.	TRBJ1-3	TGTGCCAGCAGCGCAGGGGGCGCCGGAAACACCATATATTTT	CASSAGGAGNTIYF